This T cell receptor (beta chain) was sequenced for a study of T cell responses to AZD1222 COVID-19 vaccine. Study-level findings and limits: Following two doses of AZD1222, Spike-specific TCR breadth and depth rose. At baseline, just a handful of AZD1222 recipients tested seropositive.

Using immunoSEQ multiplex PCR, the repertoire was profiled, and TCRdb retains in-frame clones only, with some absent. Among 80,000 to 100,000 clones, nearly 90% were seen once, and the ten largest hold 13%. Note on this clone: Its antigen remains unknown.

The receptor was derived from an adult in good health. The sequences come from peripheral blood, collected on day 0 of AZD1222 vaccination.

Here the CDR3 reads CASRGVTDTQYF. CDR3 nucleotide sequence: TGTGCCTCGAGGGGGGTCACAGATACGCAGTATTTT. V is TRBV6-5 and J is TRBJ2-3; D possibly uses TRBD1 or TRBD2 (6 bases each). Deletions cut 11 bases from V and 2 bases from J, with 11 bases between. CDR1 is MNHEY, CDR2 SVGAGI, per germline. There are 12 residues in the CDR3.